Here is one T cell receptor beta chain with its context. What this receptor recognizes is not known. The sample holds no much larger clone one base away, and base qualities are not on file. This sample is part of a study of T cell responses to AZD1222 COVID-19 vaccine (dated by TCRdb to the early 2020s). About the full investigation: A total of more than 230 trial participants underwent TCR sequencing, of whom nearly 210 had received two doses of AZD1222 and some 26 had received two doses of the MenACWY control vaccine. Trial participants were enrolled into age subgroups of 18-55, 56-69 and 70-plus years, which contained around 150, 28 and 57 TCR-sequenced participants, respectively. Paper-wide results and their limitations: A significant rise in spike-specific TCR breadth and depth was observed after two AZD1222 doses relative to day 0 and relative to MenACWY recipients. Nearly half of unique spike-specific TCRs reportedly recognized epitopes outside regions mutated in the B.1.351 and B.1.1.7 variants. In the small 56-69-year group, the increase in depth fell short of significance, most likely because of low power. CD4 TCRs associated with the vaccine covered the entire spike protein, and the dominant responses were in regions 160-218 and 743-854. Because no day 14 peak-response samples were available, the repertoires could be characterized only after the peak T cell response. Most participants were white British and females outnumbered males, and the authors suggested that clonal diversity may have been underestimated. Conclusions about previously exposed vaccinees are limited, since just 6 or 7 AZD1222 recipients were seropositive for SARS-CoV-2 at baseline.

The CDR3 regions of human TCRbeta chains were analyzed by immunosequencing. On the study's bioinformatics: Repertoire TCRs were matched against a reference library of SARS-CoV-2-specific TCRs generated with the MIRA antigen-specificity platform. Breadth meant the fraction of unique TCRs that were SARS-CoV-2-associated, whereas depth meant the fraction of total T cells that were SARS-CoV-2-associated. Using the MIRA data, each spike-specific TCR was mapped to the spike region that the TCR reacts to and placed in a CD4 or CD8 class. Log10-transformed breadth and depth values were compared by one-way ANOVA with Sidak's multiple comparisons tests. TCRdb mirrors the immuneACCESS table, restricted to in-frame sequences. Some clones are absent from its copies; in checked studies, under half trace to an unresolved V gene, and the reason for the others is unknown. The DNA gave D and trimming, while V, J and clone size come from that table. The sample yields around 120,000 clones; approximately 85% were counted once. The ten most abundant clones make up about 4% of the sample.

V and J lose 0 bases and 3 bases, and a span of 7 bases separates them. The CDR3 runs 14 residues from the cysteine to the phenylalanine. The read is trimmed to its CDR3 DNA, 42 bases read in frame from base 1. As encoded in the germline V gene, CDR1 is SGHRS while CDR2 is YFSETQ. The time point tag for this specimen amounts to: baseline before first vaccination. According to the study, the label for this sample's treatment or condition signals: meningococcal conjugate vaccine given as trial control. Vaccinee samples were obtained from the UK trials COV001 and COV002, which included a single-blind randomized controlled phase 2/3 trial of AZD1222 (ChAdOx1 nCoV-19) in healthy adults. For TCRbeta chain sequencing, PBMC samples from trial participants were taken at day 0 and at day 28 after the second dose.

The sample in question was peripheral blood, obtained on day 0 of MenACWY control vaccination. This sequence was found in an adult in good health. This receptor chain uses TRBV5-1 and TRBJ2-1, with the D gene not clear enough to name. The CDR3: CASSLGGSYNEQFF. The sequenced DNA is TGCGCCAGCAGCTTGGGTGGCAGCTACAATGAGCAGTTCTTC.